Listed here are 24 T cell receptor beta chains from one sample, sequenced in a study of OX40 agonist ivuxolimab in advanced cancers. TCRdb's table, derived via immunoSEQ multiplex PCR, lists solely in-frame clones and lacks some. The table lists tens of thousands of clones, 90% of them singletons. Here the sequenced sample was CD4+ or CD8+ T cells sorted from blood, taken in a trial of the OX40 agonist ivuxolimab. These TCRs come from an adult with an advanced solid tumor such as melanoma, head and neck, liver or kidney cancer.

A single count supports this clone. The chain links TRBV28 to TRBJ1-1; possible D gene TRBD1, 6 bases. Trimming shortened V by 6 bases and J by 5 bases, and 19 bases separated the two germline ends. The CDR3 runs 15 residues. Germline assignment: CDR1 MDHEN and CDR2 SYDVKM. DNA of the CDR3: TGTGCCAGCAGATATTCAACGGGGGCAGGAACTGAAGCTTTCTTT. It translates to CASRYSTGAGTEAFF.

The V gene is TRBV2, the J gene TRBJ1-2; a possible D gene is TRBD1 (6 bases). There are 14 residues in the CDR3. The V gene's germline CDR1 is SNHLY and CDR2 FYNNEI. The V gene lost 5 bases and the J gene lost 4 bases, with 14 bases spanning the gap. The CDR3 sequence: CASSPGTSGYGYTF. The CDR3 region has the DNA TGTGCCAGCAGTCCAGGGACATCCGGCTATGGCTACACCTTC.

The J gene is TRBJ2-7, the V gene TRBV6-1, with a weak D call TRBD2 (6 bases). Germline CDR1 and CDR2: MNHNS and SASEGT. Trimming removed 9 bases at V and 1 base at J, with 13 bases between. The CDR3 runs 13 residues. The CDR3: CASSIADSYEQYF. The CDR3 region has the DNA TGTGCCAGTAGCATAGCGGATTCCTACGAGCAGTACTTC.

This clone was seen more than once but under ten times. The chain links TRBV6-6 to TRBJ2-1, with no clear D. Germline CDR1 MNHNY, CDR2 SVGAGI (reference sequence). The CDR3 loop spans 11 amino acids. Deletions cut 0 bases from V and 8 bases from J, with 2 bases between. Here the CDR3 DNA reads TGTGCCAGCAGTTACTCTTATGAGCAGTTCTTC. This sequence encodes CASSYSYEQFF.

The chain is built from TRBV5-1 and TRBJ2-1, with TRBD2 identical over 11 bases. This CDR3 region has 16 residues. The V segment lost 4 bases and the J segment 6 bases; nucleotides outside the gene matches: 9. The germline CDR1 and CDR2 sequences are SGHRS and YFSETQ. The CDR3 sequence: CASSPPSGGTSNEQFF. The CDR3 nucleotides are TGCGCCAGCAGCCCCCCTAGCGGGGGGACCTCCAATGAGCAGTTCTTC.

The rearrangement links TRBV18 to TRBJ2-2; D uncertain. The V gene lost 0 bases and the J gene lost 8 bases, with 7 bases spanning the gap. Germline lookup yields CDR1 KGHSH and CDR2 LQKENI. The CDR3 is made up of 13 amino acids. The CDR3 reads CASSPPSEGELFF. In DNA form, the CDR3 reads TGTGCCAGCTCACCACCGTCGGAGGGGGAGCTGTTTTTT.

This chain's CDR3 is CASGSWGPTGYTF. Here the CDR3 DNA reads TGTGCCAGCGGCTCTTGGGGGCCTACGGGCTACACCTTC. The chain has TRBV5-4 and TRBJ1-2, with D possibly being TRBD1 (6 bases). Per germline, CDR1 SGHNT and CDR2 YYREEE (reference sequence). The CDR3 sequence is 13 residues long. Trimming stripped 7 bases from V and 8 bases from J, with 18 bases between.

The chain joins TRBV2 to TRBJ1-6, with a possible D match to TRBD1 (6 bases). In germline, CDR1 is SNHLY, CDR2 FYNNEI. With 8 bases removed from V and 5 bases from J, the gap between germline ends came to 16 bases. The CDR3 is made up of 15 amino acids. CDR3 sequence reads: CASGVRQGNNSPLHF. CDR3 nucleotides: TGTGCCAGCGGTGTGAGGCAGGGGAATAATTCACCCCTCCACTTT.

The CDR3 DNA sequence: TGTGCCAGCAGTGCTGGGGCTTGGGATACGCAGTATTTT. Its translation: CASSAGAWDTQYF. The chain combines TRBV2 with TRBJ2-3; TRBD1 is a possible D gene (5 bases). Germline CDR1 and CDR2: SNHLY and FYNNEI. Trimming removed 4 bases at V and 6 bases at J, with 11 bases between. The CDR3 consists of 13 residues.

The J gene is TRBJ2-6, the V gene TRBV28, with D hard to call. Germline V gene sequence: CDR1 MDHEN, CDR2 SYDVKM. V shed 4 bases and J shed 4 bases, with 14 bases lying between them. This CDR3 region has 16 residues. The CDR3 sequence: CASSSTADQGANVLTF. DNA of the CDR3: TGTGCCAGCAGTTCTACCGCCGATCAGGGGGCCAACGTCCTGACTTTC.

The chain combines TRBV9 with TRBJ2-1; D remains unclear. Germline lookup yields CDR1 SGDLS and CDR2 YYNGEE. The CDR3 sequence is 15 residues long. Trimming shortened V by 1 base and J by 0 bases, and 8 bases separated the two germline ends. The chain's CDR3 is CASSVNWGSYNEQFF. CDR3 sequence (DNA): TGTGCCAGCAGCGTAAACTGGGGCTCCTACAATGAGCAGTTCTTC.

V and J are TRBV11-2 and TRBJ2-5; TRBD2 aligns across 7 bases. Germline V CDR1 and CDR2: SGHAT, FQNNGV. The J segment lost 0 bases and the V segment lost 4 bases, leaving 2 bases of the junction unmatched. The CDR3 spans 14 residues. The CDR3 protein is CASSWGGHQETQYF. DNA of the CDR3: TGTGCCAGCAGCTGGGGGGGACACCAAGAGACCCAGTACTTC.

This sequence joins TRBV4-2 and TRBJ1-4, with TRBD1 matching over 9 bases. The V gene end was trimmed by 0 bases and the J gene end by 7 bases; junction bases not matched to a gene: 15. The CDR3 runs to 19 residues. The germline V gene has CDR1 LGHNA and CDR2 YNFKEQ. CDR3 residues: CASSQDLPVYRGRFEKLFF. The CDR3 region has the DNA TGTGCCAGCAGCCAAGACTTACCCGTTTACAGGGGGCGGTTTGAAAAACTGTTTTTT.

This chain connects TRBV27 to TRBJ2-7; 11 nucleotides line up with TRBD1. V was pared by 4 bases and J by 6 bases, with 8 bases of the junction left unmatched. Germline V gene sequence: CDR1 MNHEY, CDR2 SMNVEV (reference sequence). CDR3 length: 15 residues. The CDR3: CASSSSKDRGREQYF. The CDR3 DNA sequence: TGTGCCAGCAGTTCCTCCAAGGACAGGGGGCGCGAGCAGTACTTC.

The gene calls are TRBV28 and TRBJ1-4; D gene ambiguous. Germline-derived CDR1 and CDR2 are MDHEN and SYDVKM. The ends were cut back, 6 bases at V and 10 bases at J, with 12 bases in the middle. The CDR3 sequence is 12 residues long. The CDR3 nucleotides read TGTGCCAGCAGGTCAAACGTGGGAAAACTGTTTTTT. Translated: CASRSNVGKLFF.

The chain links TRBV11-3 to TRBJ2-6, with D possibly being TRBD1 (5 bases). Trimming left V 5 bases short and J 0 bases short, with 11 bases between. CDR3 length: 16 residues. Looked up from germline, CDR1 is SGHNT and CDR2 is YENEEA. The CDR3 is CASSLRQSSGANVLTF. The CDR3 nucleotides read TGTGCCAGCAGCCTTAGACAGAGCTCTGGGGCCAACGTCCTGACTTTC.

This sequence joins TRBV4-1 and TRBJ1-1, with D uncertain. The CDR3 consists of 16 residues. Germline loops: CDR1 MGHRA, CDR2 YSYEKL. V was shortened by 0 bases and J by 4 bases, with 15 bases between the two germline ends. The CDR3 region has the DNA TGCGCCAGCAGCCAAGAGGTGAGGGCCGGCGGCACTGAAGCTTTCTTT. Its protein product is CASSQEVRAGGTEAFF.

This chain's CDR3 is CVRSFCGLGEDSGQETQYF. The CDR3 bases are TGTGTCAGAAGCTTTTGTGGCCTGGGGGAGGACAGCGGACAAGAGACCCAGTACTTC. J is TRBJ2-5 and V is TRBV7-5. TRBV7-5 is a pseudogene. This CDR3 is built from 19 residues.

This chain links TRBV11-3 with TRBJ2-6, with D hard to call. This CDR3 spans 13 amino acids. The germline V and J ends were trimmed by 5 bases and 4 bases, with 6 bases remaining between them. The germline V gene encodes CDR1 SGHNT and CDR2 YENEEA. The CDR3 coding sequence is TGTGCCAGCAGCCCCACGGGGGCCAACGTCCTGACTTTC. This gives the protein CASSPTGANVLTF.

The chain recombines TRBV27 with TRBJ2-7; TRBD2 matches at 10 bases. Trimming removed 6 bases from V and 11 bases from J; junction bases left unmatched: 4. CDR1 and CDR2 from the germline V gene are MNHEY and SMNVEV (reference sequence). CDR3 length equals 11 residues. The CDR3 reads CASSSGTSEYF. In DNA, the CDR3 is TGTGCCAGCAGCTCCGGGACTAGCGAGTACTTC.

The chain recombines TRBV29-1 with TRBJ1-4; 7 bases line up with TRBD1. The V and J ends lost 7 bases and 7 bases, in that order; junction bases with no gene match: 9. This CDR3 is built from 13 residues. CDR1 is SQVTM, CDR2 ANQGSEA, per germline. The CDR3 loop reads CSALQGEGEKLFF. CDR3 nucleotide sequence: TGCAGCGCCCTGCAGGGGGAGGGTGAAAAACTGTTTTTT.

This chain joins TRBV30 and TRBJ2-5, with D hard to call. The germline CDR1 and CDR2 sequences are GTSNPN and SVGIG (reference sequence). The V gene lost 0 bases and the J gene lost 3 bases, with 5 bases spanning the gap. The CDR3 loop spans 12 amino acids. CDR3 sequence (DNA): TGTGCCTGGAGTGTTGGAGAAGAGACCCAGTACTTC. Amino acid sequence: CAWSVGEETQYF.

CDR3 loop: CASSSGRNIQYF. The CDR3 DNA reads TGTGCCAGCAGCTCAGGCAGAAACATTCAGTACTTC. The V call is TRBV7-2, the J call TRBJ2-4; D remains unclear. The germline CDR1 and CDR2 sequences are SGHTA and FQGNSA. The CDR3 runs 12 residues. V lost 4 bases to trimming and J lost 6 bases, with 7 bases between them.

The chain joins TRBV27 to TRBJ1-6; TRBD1 is a possible D gene (5 bases). The V end was cut by 1 base, the J end by 10 bases, with 17 bases between. CDR3 size: 16 residues. Looked up from germline, CDR1 is MNHEY and CDR2 is SMNVEV (reference sequence). The CDR3 region has the DNA TGTGCCAGCAGTTTATGGGGAGGAGGGGTAGGCTCACCCCTCCACTTT. The encoded protein is CASSLWGGGVGSPLHF.